The 15 T cell receptor beta chains below were found in one sample sequenced in a study of T cells in localized non-small cell lung cancer. Repertoires were generated with immunoSEQ multiplex PCR, while TCRdb's copy carries only in-frame clones and drops some. The profile covers over 40,000 clones, with around nine tenths appearing a single time and about 2.8% taken by the ten largest. Source: peripheral blood, taken before any cancer treatment. The receptors stem from a female donor of 60 years or more with stage I squamous cell lung carcinoma.

This chain joins TRBV4-3 and TRBJ2-1; TRBD2 aligns across 7 bases. Germline loops: CDR1 LGHNA, CDR2 YSLEER. V lost 0 bases to trimming and J lost 8 bases; unmatched junction nucleotides: 4. The CDR3 covers 14 residues. The CDR3 DNA sequence: TGCGCCAGCAGCCAAGAAGGCGGGAGATATGAGCAGTTCTTC. Protein: CASSQEGGRYEQFF.

About this clone itself: The germline gene is not matched at one end of the junction; a read error may be the cause. The chain is built from TRBV7-7 and TRBJ2-5; 8 bases map to TRBD1. This CDR3 is built from 18 residues. The germline V gene has CDR1 SSHAT and CDR2 FNYEAQ (reference sequence). The CDR3 protein is CASSAIPTGVFMGETQYF. The CDR3 coding sequence is TGTGCTAGCAGCGCTATCCCGACAGGGGTGTTTATGGGAGAGACCCAGTACTTC.

V and J are TRBV7-2 and TRBJ2-6; 10 bases line up with TRBD1. CDR1 is SGHTA and CDR2 is FQGNSA in the germline V gene. The J segment lost 4 bases and the V segment lost 2 bases, leaving 5 bases of the junction unmatched. The CDR3 is 17 residues long. This CDR3 is CASSLRDRGSGANVLTF. CDR3 sequence (DNA): TGTGCCAGCAGCTTACGGGACAGGGGATCGGGGGCCAACGTCCTGACTTTC. Full variable domain (missing parts from reference TRBV7-2 and TRBJ2-6): GAGVSQSPSNKVTEKGKDVELRCDPISGHTALYWYRQSLGQGLEFLIYFQGNSAPDKSGLPSDRFSAERTGGSVSTLTIQRTQQEDSAVYLCASSLRDRGSGANVLTFGAGSRLTVL.

The rearrangement links TRBV4-3 to TRBJ1-5, with unresolved D. The CDR3 consists of 14 residues. Trimming took 1 base from V and 6 from J, leaving 10 bases between them. CDR1 LGHNA and CDR2 YSLEER come from the germline V gene. CDR3 protein: CASSQGRLLQPQHF. In DNA form, the CDR3 reads TGCGCCAGCAGCCAAGGACGGCTACTTCAGCCCCAGCATTTT.

This chain links TRBV5-4 with TRBJ2-7, with 10 bases aligning to TRBD1. V lost 2 bases, J lost 5 bases, and 7 bases stayed unmatched. CDR1 SGHNT and CDR2 YYREEE come from the germline V gene (reference sequence). This CDR3 has 15 amino acids. The DNA for the CDR3 is TGTGCCAGCAGCTTCCCGACAGGGGGCGCTAACGAGCAGTACTTC. This encodes CASSFPTGGANEQYF.

This chain joins TRBV7-9 and TRBJ1-1; D remains ambiguous. The V gene lost 4 bases and the J gene lost 5 bases, with 8 bases spanning the gap. CDR1 and CDR2 from the germline V gene are SEHNR and FQNEAQ (reference sequence). The CDR3 extends over 12 amino acids. This chain's CDR3 is CASSSGRTEAFF. The DNA for the CDR3 is TGTGCCAGCAGCTCCGGACGGACTGAAGCTTTCTTT. Full variable domain (missing parts from reference TRBV7-9 and TRBJ1-1): DTGVSQNPRHKITKRGQNVTFRCDPISEHNRLYWYRQTLGQGPEFLTYFQNEAQLEKSRLLSDRFSAERPKGSFSTLEIQRTEQGDSAMYLCASSSGRTEAFFGQGTRLTVV.

The genes are TRBV4-3 and TRBJ1-5, with 9 positions matching TRBD1. J was trimmed by 7 bases and V by 4 bases; bases with no gene match: 11. This CDR3 has 16 amino acids. Germline V lookup: CDR1 LGHNA, CDR2 YSLEER. This CDR3 is CASSRDVGQGSQPQHF. CDR3 DNA sequence: TGCGCCAGCAGCCGGGACGTGGGACAGGGTAGCCAGCCCCAGCATTTT.

J is TRBJ2-5 and V is TRBV27; TRBD1 aligns across 11 bases. V trimming: 5 bases; J trimming: 2 bases; junction bases outside the gene matches: 10. The CDR3 runs 17 residues. Germline assignment: CDR1 MNHEY and CDR2 SMNVEV (reference sequence). CDR3 nucleotides: TGTGCCAGCAGTCCACTGGGGACAGGGGGGGGACAAGAGACCCAGTACTTC. Translation: CASSPLGTGGGQETQYF.

V is TRBV5-1 and J is TRBJ1-2; TRBD1 matches at 7 bases. The CDR3 runs 14 residues. V lost 2 bases and J lost 2; bases outside the gene matches: 3. The V gene's germline CDR1 is SGHRS and CDR2 YFSETQ. The CDR3 region is CASSFGTENYGYTF. The CDR3, as DNA: TGCGCCAGCAGCTTCGGGACAGAAAACTATGGCTACACCTTC. The variable domain in full, with the rest retrieved from reference TRBV5-1 and TRBJ1-2, is KAGVTQTPRYLIKTRGQQVTLSCSPISGHRSVSWYQQTPGQGLQFLFEYFSETQRNKGNFPGRFSGRQFSNSRSEMNVSTLELGDSALYLCASSFGTENYGYTFGSGTRLTVV.

The chain joins TRBV5-4 to TRBJ2-2, with D possibly being TRBD1 (6 bases). The CDR3 is 15 residues long. Germline CDR1 SGHNT, CDR2 YYREEE (reference sequence). Trimming removed 3 bases at V and 4 bases at J, with 13 bases between. As DNA, the CDR3 is TGTGCCAGCAGCTCCACAGGGTCGGGCACCGGGGAGCTGTTTTTT. Translation: CASSSTGSGTGELFF.

The chain recombines TRBV30 with TRBJ2-7; D is ambiguous. This CDR3 contains 14 residues. Germline CDR1 is GTSNPN and CDR2 is SVGIG (reference sequence). Trimming left V 2 bases short and J 2 bases short, with 13 bases between. The CDR3 DNA is TGTGCCTGGAGTACTTCATACCTTCCCTACGAGCAGTACTTC. Encoded protein: CAWSTSYLPYEQYF.

This clone was detected a few times. The chain recombines TRBV6-1 with TRBJ1-1; TRBD1 is a possible D gene (5 bases). The CDR3 loop spans 16 amino acids. Germline V gene data show CDR1 as MNHNS and CDR2 as SASEGT. V dropped 2 bases and J dropped 1 base, with 14 bases sitting between them. CDR3 DNA sequence: TGTGCCAGCAGTGAATTGACCCTAAGGGGGAACACTGAAGCTTTCTTT. This translates into CASSELTLRGNTEAFF.

This chain joins TRBV18 and TRBJ1-4, with unresolved D. Deletions cut 3 bases from V and 5 bases from J, with 13 bases between. This CDR3 region has 15 residues. Per germline, CDR1 KGHSH and CDR2 LQKENI. The CDR3 DNA follows: TGTGCCAGCTCACCCCCGGGCAGACGGAATGAAAAACTGTTTTTT. Translation: CASSPPGRRNEKLFF.

The chain carries TRBV25-1 and TRBJ2-5; D might be TRBD1 (6 bases). V was shortened by 1 base and J by 5 bases, with 17 bases between the two germline ends. The germline CDR1 and CDR2 sequences are MGHDK and SYGVNS. The CDR3 has 16 amino acids. CDR3 DNA: TGTGCCAGCAGTGAATTCAAACAGGGAATAATGGAGACCCAGTACTTC. The encoded protein is CASSEFKQGIMETQYF.

The chain combines TRBV5-6 with TRBJ2-1; TRBD2 matches 12 bases. Germline CDR1 SGHDT, CDR2 YYEEEE. Trimming at V came to 2 bases and at J to 4 bases, leaving 7 bases not matched to a gene. This CDR3 is built from 17 residues. The CDR3 loop reads CASSFRVTSGSYNEQFF. As DNA, the CDR3 is TGTGCCAGCAGCTTCCGCGTGACTAGCGGGAGTTACAATGAGCAGTTCTTC. The entire variable domain, with the rest obtained from reference TRBV5-6 and TRBJ2-1, is as follows: DAGVTQSPTHLIKTRGQQVTLRCSPKSGHDTVSWYQQALGQGPQFIFQYYEEEERQRGNFPDRFSGHQFPNYSSELNVNALLLGDSALYLCASSFRVTSGSYNEQFFGPGTRLTVL.